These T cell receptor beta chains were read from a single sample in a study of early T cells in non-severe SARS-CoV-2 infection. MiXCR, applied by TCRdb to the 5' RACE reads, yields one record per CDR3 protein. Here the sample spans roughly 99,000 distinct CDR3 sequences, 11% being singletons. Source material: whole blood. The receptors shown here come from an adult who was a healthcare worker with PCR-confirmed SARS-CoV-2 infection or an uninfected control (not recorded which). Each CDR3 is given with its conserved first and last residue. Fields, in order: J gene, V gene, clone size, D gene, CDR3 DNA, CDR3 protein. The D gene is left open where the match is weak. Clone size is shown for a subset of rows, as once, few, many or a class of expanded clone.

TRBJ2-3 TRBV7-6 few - TGTGCCAGCAGCCGACGCACAGATACGCAGTATTTT CASSRRTDTQYF
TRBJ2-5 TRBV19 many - TGTGCCAGTAGTCCGGAACTGGGTCGGACCCAGTACTTC CASSPELGRTQYF
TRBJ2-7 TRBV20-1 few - TGCAGTGCTAGAGATCGCCACGAGCAGTACTTC CSARDRHEQYF
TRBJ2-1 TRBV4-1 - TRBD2 TGCGCCAGCAGCCAATCTAGCGGGAGGAGCTCCTACAATGAGCAGTTCTTC CASSQSSGRSSYNEQFF
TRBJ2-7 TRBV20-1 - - TGCAGTGCGAGCCAAAATTACGAGCAGTACTTC CSASQNYEQYF
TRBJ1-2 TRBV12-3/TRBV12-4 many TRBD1 TGTGCCAGCACCTTGGGACAGGGTAATTCGGGCTACACCTTC CASTLGQGNSGYTF
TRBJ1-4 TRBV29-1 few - TGCAGCGTTGCCGAGCGAGCAACTAATGAAAAACTGTTTTTT CSVAERATNEKLFF
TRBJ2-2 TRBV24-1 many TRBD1 TGTGCCACCAGGGGGACAGGGGAGACCGGGGAGCTGTTTTTT CATRGTGETGELFF
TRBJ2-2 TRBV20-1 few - TGCAGTGCGATTGAGGCGACTAACACCGGGGAGCTGTTTTTT CSAIEATNTGELFF
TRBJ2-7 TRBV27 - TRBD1 TGTGCCAGCAGCCCGGGACCGGGACAGGGTCTCCACGAGCAGTACTTC CASSPGPGQGLHEQYF
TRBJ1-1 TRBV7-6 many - TGTGCCAGCAGCCCAGCCGGGGGCCGTGAAGCTTTCTTT CASSPAGGREAFF
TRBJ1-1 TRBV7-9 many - TGTGCCAGCAGCTTACAGGGAATGAACACTGAAGCTTTCTTT CASSLQGMNTEAFF
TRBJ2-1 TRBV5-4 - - TGTGCCAGCAGCCTAGGGACGAGCCCATACAATGAGCAGTTCTTC CASSLGTSPYNEQFF
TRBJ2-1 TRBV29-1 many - TGCAGCGTTGCCTTGACCGGGAGCTCCTACAATGAGCAGTTCTTC CSVALTGSSYNEQFF
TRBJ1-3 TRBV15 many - TGTGCCACCAGCAGAGATTCGGCAACTGGAAACACCATATATTTT CATSRDSATGNTIYF
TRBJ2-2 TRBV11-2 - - TGTGCCAGCAGCCGGACTCGCAGGGCTGACGGGGAGCTGTTTTTT CASSRTRRADGELFF
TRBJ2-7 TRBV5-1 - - TGCGCCAGCAGCTTGGACGGCAGATCCTACGAGCAGTACTTC CASSLDGRSYEQYF
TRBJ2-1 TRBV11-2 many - TGTGCCAGCAGCTTCAAGGGATACTCCTACAATGAGCAGTTCTTC CASSFKGYSYNEQFF
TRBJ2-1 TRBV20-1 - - TGCAGTGCCCACAGGGACGAGCAGTTCTTC CSAHRDEQFF
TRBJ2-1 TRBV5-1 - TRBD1 TGCGCCAGCAGTTCCCGACAGGGTGACTACAATGAGCAGTTCTTC CASSSRQGDYNEQFF
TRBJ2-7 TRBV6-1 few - TGTGCCAGCAGTGTCGGGACTTTCTACGAGCAGTACTTC CASSVGTFYEQYF
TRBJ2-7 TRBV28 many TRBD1 TGTGCCAGCAGTCTTACAGGGGGAACCTACGAGCAGTACTTC CASSLTGGTYEQYF
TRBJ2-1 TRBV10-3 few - TGTGCCATCAGTCCAGGGTCTAGCTCCTACAATGAGCAGTTCTTC CAISPGSSSYNEQFF